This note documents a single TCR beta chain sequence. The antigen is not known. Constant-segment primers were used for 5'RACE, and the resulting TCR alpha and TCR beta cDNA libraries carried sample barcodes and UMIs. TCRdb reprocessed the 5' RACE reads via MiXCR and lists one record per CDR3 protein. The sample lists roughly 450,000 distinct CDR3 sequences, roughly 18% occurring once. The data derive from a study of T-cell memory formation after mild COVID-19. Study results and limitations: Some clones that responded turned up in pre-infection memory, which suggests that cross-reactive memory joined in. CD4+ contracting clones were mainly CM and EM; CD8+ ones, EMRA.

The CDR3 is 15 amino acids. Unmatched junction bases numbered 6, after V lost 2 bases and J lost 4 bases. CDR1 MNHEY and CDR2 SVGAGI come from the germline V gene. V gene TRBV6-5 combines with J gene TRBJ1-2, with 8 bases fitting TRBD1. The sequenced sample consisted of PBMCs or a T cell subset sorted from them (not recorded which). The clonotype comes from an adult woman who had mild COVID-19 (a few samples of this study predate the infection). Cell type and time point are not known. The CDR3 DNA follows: TGTGCCAGCAGTTACGCTTCCGGGACAGGCTATGGCTACACCTTC. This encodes CASSYASGTGYGYTF.